Listed below are T cell receptor beta chains from one sample, sequenced in a study of T cell repertoires in cytomegalovirus infection. TCRdb re-derived calls from the reads in MiXCR, one entry per CDR3 protein. The table lists about 920,000 distinct CDR3 sequences, about a third of them singletons, with under 15% in the top ten. The antigens for these receptors are not known. The specimen comprised cultured CD8+ T cells from PBMCs, sampled from culture after CMV antigen stimulation. The origin of the receptors is a human donor in good health (CMV status not recorded). Some clones in this sample may be carry-over from other donors' samples. The CDR3 runs from the conserved cysteine through the conserved F or W. The order of the fields is J gene, D gene, clone size, V gene, CDR3 DNA, CDR3 protein. The D gene is left open where the match is weak. For some rows the clone size is stated as once, few or many, or as a class when expanded; others skip it.

j_call: TRBJ1-1
d_call: -
clone_size: -
v_call: TRBV7-6
cdr3_nt: TGTGCCAGCAGCGTCCGGGACAAAGAAGCTGAAGCTTCCTTT
cdr3_aa: CASSVRDKEAEASF

j_call: TRBJ2-7
d_call: TRBD2
clone_size: -
v_call: TRBV7-9
cdr3_nt: TGTGCCAGCAGCTCCCCTAGCGGGGGGGAAGGGCAGTACTTC
cdr3_aa: CASSSPSGGEGQYF

j_call: TRBJ2-5
d_call: TRBD1
clone_size: many
v_call: TRBV7-2
cdr3_nt: TGTGCCAGCAGCACCTATGACAGGGGGTCATGGGAGACCCAGTACTTC
cdr3_aa: CASSTYDRGSWETQYF

j_call: TRBJ2-5
d_call: -
clone_size: few
v_call: TRBV5-6
cdr3_nt: TGTGCCAGCAGCTTCGGAGTTCAAGAGACCCAGTACTTC
cdr3_aa: CASSFGVQETQYF

j_call: TRBJ2-3
d_call: -
clone_size: -
v_call: TRBV9
cdr3_nt: TGTGCCAGCAGCCCCAAGACAGGTAGCACAGATACGCAGTATTTT
cdr3_aa: CASSPKTGSTDTQYF

j_call: TRBJ2-4
d_call: TRBD1
clone_size: -
v_call: TRBV7-8
cdr3_nt: TGTGCCAGCAGCTTACAGGGGGCAGGAAACATTCAGTACTTC
cdr3_aa: CASSLQGAGNIQYF

j_call: TRBJ2-3
d_call: -
clone_size: many
v_call: TRBV7-2
cdr3_nt: TGTGCCAGCAGCCCCTTGGGGGCCACAGATACGCAGTATTTT
cdr3_aa: CASSPLGATDTQYF

j_call: TRBJ1-1
d_call: -
clone_size: -
v_call: TRBV29-1
cdr3_nt: TGCAGCGTTGAAGGACGGGGGAGCGAAGGGAAGTTGGAAGCTTTCTTT
cdr3_aa: CSVEGRGSEGKLEAFF

j_call: TRBJ1-2
d_call: TRBD1
clone_size: few
v_call: TRBV12-3/TRBV12-4
cdr3_nt: TGTGCCAGCAGGGGACAGACCAACTATGGCTACACCTTC
cdr3_aa: CASRGQTNYGYTF

j_call: TRBJ2-4
d_call: -
clone_size: -
v_call: TRBV6-6
cdr3_nt: TGTGCCAGCAGTTCCTCAGGGGCCCTTTTAGAAAACATTCAGTACTTC
cdr3_aa: CASSSSGALLENIQYF

j_call: TRBJ1-1
d_call: -
clone_size: few
v_call: TRBV20-1
cdr3_nt: TGCAGTGCTTCTGGCCCGGATTCTCAAGGGGACACTGAAGCTTTCTTT
cdr3_aa: CSASGPDSQGDTEAFF

j_call: TRBJ1-1
d_call: -
clone_size: few
v_call: TRBV29-1
cdr3_nt: TGCAGCGTTGAAGACAGGGTGTACAACACTGAAGCTTTCTTT
cdr3_aa: CSVEDRVYNTEAFF

j_call: TRBJ2-2
d_call: -
clone_size: -
v_call: TRBV5-5
cdr3_nt: TGTGCCAGCAGCTTGGAGCAGAGAACGAACACCGGGGAGCTGTTTTTT
cdr3_aa: CASSLEQRTNTGELFF

j_call: TRBJ2-3
d_call: TRBD1
clone_size: many
v_call: TRBV11-2
cdr3_nt: TGTGCCAGCAGCAGAAACAGGGGGATAACAGATACGCAGTATTTT
cdr3_aa: CASSRNRGITDTQYF

j_call: TRBJ1-5
d_call: -
clone_size: -
v_call: TRBV15
cdr3_nt: TGTGCCACCAGCAGAGTGGCGGATGGGAAAGGTCAGCCCCAGCATTTT
cdr3_aa: CATSRVADGKGQPQHF

j_call: TRBJ2-7
d_call: TRBD1
clone_size: few
v_call: TRBV7-9
cdr3_nt: TGTGCCAGCAGTCCACAGGGGGCGCGAGAGCAGTACTTC
cdr3_aa: CASSPQGAREQYF

j_call: TRBJ1-2
d_call: TRBD1
clone_size: -
v_call: TRBV19
cdr3_nt: TGTGCCAGTAGGTCCGGGACAGGGGAATTTTACTATGGCTACACCTTC
cdr3_aa: CASRSGTGEFYYGYTF

j_call: TRBJ2-6
d_call: -
clone_size: -
v_call: TRBV19
cdr3_nt: TGTGCCAGTAGTATAGATAGGGAAACAGGGGCCAACGTCCTGACTTTC
cdr3_aa: CASSIDRETGANVLTF

j_call: TRBJ2-4
d_call: -
clone_size: few
v_call: TRBV5-8
cdr3_nt: TGTGCCAGCAGTCCCAAAAACATTCAGTACTTC
cdr3_aa: CASSPKNIQYF

j_call: TRBJ2-1
d_call: -
clone_size: -
v_call: TRBV15
cdr3_nt: TGTGCCACCAGCAGCGAGTGGGGTAGTGAGCAGTTCTTC
cdr3_aa: CATSSEWGSEQFF

j_call: TRBJ2-3
d_call: TRBD2
clone_size: -
v_call: TRBV9
cdr3_nt: TGTGCCAGCAGCTCGGGGGGGACTGGCCGCACAGATACGCAGTATTTT
cdr3_aa: CASSSGGTGRTDTQYF

j_call: TRBJ1-1
d_call: TRBD1
clone_size: -
v_call: TRBV2
cdr3_nt: TGTGCCAGCCGGGACAGGGCCACTGAAGCTTTCTTT
cdr3_aa: CASRDRATEAFF

j_call: TRBJ2-1
d_call: -
clone_size: few
v_call: TRBV19
cdr3_nt: TGTGCCAGTGCGGGGCGTGAGGGAGTGATAGGGTACAATGAGCAGTTCTTC
cdr3_aa: CASAGREGVIGYNEQFF

j_call: TRBJ2-5
d_call: TRBD2
clone_size: many
v_call: TRBV7-2
cdr3_nt: TGTGCCAGCAGCTTAGAGCACCTAGCGGGGTACCAAGAGACCCAGTACTTC
cdr3_aa: CASSLEHLAGYQETQYF

j_call: TRBJ2-5
d_call: -
clone_size: -
v_call: TRBV28
cdr3_nt: TGTGCCAGCAGTTTGGGGGTTCTGGAGTACTTC
cdr3_aa: CASSLGVLEYF

j_call: TRBJ2-7
d_call: -
clone_size: -
v_call: TRBV2
cdr3_nt: TGTGCCAGCAGGACGGAAGAGAACTCCCTTGAACTCTCCTACGAGCAGTACTTC
cdr3_aa: CASRTEENSLELSYEQYF

j_call: TRBJ1-5
d_call: -
clone_size: few
v_call: TRBV7-9
cdr3_nt: TGTGCCAGCCAACTGGGGAGGGGGCAGCCCCAGCATTTT
cdr3_aa: CASQLGRGQPQHF

j_call: TRBJ2-6
d_call: TRBD1
clone_size: -
v_call: TRBV27
cdr3_nt: TGTGCCAGCAGTTTGACAGGGTCCGGACCCTCTGGGGCCAACGTCCTGACTTTC
cdr3_aa: CASSLTGSGPSGANVLTF

j_call: TRBJ2-3
d_call: TRBD1
clone_size: few
v_call: TRBV10-3
cdr3_nt: TGTGCCATCAGTCCCAGGGGGACAGGGGTTTCGGATACGCAGTATTTT
cdr3_aa: CAISPRGTGVSDTQYF

j_call: TRBJ1-2
d_call: -
clone_size: -
v_call: TRBV12-3/TRBV12-4
cdr3_nt: TGTGCCAGCAGTTTTTCTGCCTATGGCTACACCTTC
cdr3_aa: CASSFSAYGYTF

j_call: TRBJ1-2
d_call: TRBD1
clone_size: -
v_call: TRBV27
cdr3_nt: TGTGCCAGCAGTTTTGTTCAGGGGGGTTTTGGCTACACCTTC
cdr3_aa: CASSFVQGGFGYTF

j_call: TRBJ2-1
d_call: -
clone_size: -
v_call: TRBV18
cdr3_nt: TGTGCCAGCTCACCACCACTGGGAACTTATGAGCAGTTCTTC
cdr3_aa: CASSPPLGTYEQFF

j_call: TRBJ1-1
d_call: -
clone_size: -
v_call: TRBV18
cdr3_nt: TGTGCCAGCTCACCTCTTGGGGCGTCGAACACTGAAGCTTTCTTT
cdr3_aa: CASSPLGASNTEAFF

j_call: TRBJ1-2
d_call: -
clone_size: few
v_call: TRBV29-1
cdr3_nt: TGCAGCGTTGAAGATCAGGGGCAGCACTATGGCTACACCTTC
cdr3_aa: CSVEDQGQHYGYTF

j_call: TRBJ1-4
d_call: -
clone_size: few
v_call: TRBV27
cdr3_nt: TGTGCCAGCACGGGACGGACTAATGAAAAACTGTTTTTT
cdr3_aa: CASTGRTNEKLFF

j_call: TRBJ2-2
d_call: TRBD1
clone_size: many
v_call: TRBV7-8
cdr3_nt: TGTGCCAGCAGCATCAGGGGGCGCGTCACCGGGGAGCTGTTTTTT
cdr3_aa: CASSIRGRVTGELFF

j_call: TRBJ1-2
d_call: -
clone_size: -
v_call: TRBV9
cdr3_nt: TGTGCCAGCAGCGTAGGTCCAGGGAAGGATGGCTACACCTTC
cdr3_aa: CASSVGPGKDGYTF

j_call: TRBJ1-1
d_call: TRBD1
clone_size: many
v_call: TRBV7-6
cdr3_nt: TGTGCCAGCAGCTTAGCCCCCAGGGGGGGGACTGAAGCTTTCTTT
cdr3_aa: CASSLAPRGGTEAFF

j_call: TRBJ2-6
d_call: -
clone_size: many
v_call: TRBV7-9
cdr3_nt: TGTGCCAGCAGCTTACACCCCAGGGAGACAGGGGCCAACGTCCTGACTTTC
cdr3_aa: CASSLHPRETGANVLTF

j_call: TRBJ1-1
d_call: TRBD1
clone_size: -
v_call: TRBV10-3
cdr3_nt: TGTGCCATCGGACAGGGGGCGTTTGAAGCTTTCTTT
cdr3_aa: CAIGQGAFEAFF

j_call: TRBJ1-1
d_call: -
clone_size: -
v_call: TRBV4-1
cdr3_nt: TGCGCCAGCAGCCAAGATCAGGTGAGAATGAACACTGAAGCTTTCTTT
cdr3_aa: CASSQDQVRMNTEAFF

j_call: TRBJ2-2
d_call: -
clone_size: few
v_call: TRBV6-1
cdr3_nt: TGTGCCAGCCAGGAAGGGGCCGGGGAGCTGTTTTTT
cdr3_aa: CASQEGAGELFF

j_call: TRBJ2-5
d_call: -
clone_size: once
v_call: TRBV5-5
cdr3_nt: TGTGCCAGCAGCTTGGACGAATGGCGCTCAGAGACCCAGTACTTC
cdr3_aa: CASSLDEWRSETQYF

j_call: TRBJ2-7
d_call: TRBD2
clone_size: few
v_call: TRBV7-4
cdr3_nt: TGTGCCAGCAGCCCCCGCTGGGAGGGGAGGTACGAGCAGTACTTC
cdr3_aa: CASSPRWEGRYEQYF

j_call: TRBJ2-3
d_call: -
clone_size: many
v_call: TRBV7-6
cdr3_nt: TGTGCCAGCAGCTTAGACTCCGGTTTCACAGATACGCAGTATTTT
cdr3_aa: CASSLDSGFTDTQYF

j_call: TRBJ1-6
d_call: TRBD1
clone_size: -
v_call: TRBV15
cdr3_nt: TGTGCCACCAGCAGAGATCCGACAGGGGCGGCCAATTCACCCCTCCACTTT
cdr3_aa: CATSRDPTGAANSPLHF

j_call: TRBJ2-5
d_call: -
clone_size: few
v_call: TRBV25-1
cdr3_nt: TGTGCCAGCAGTGTGGGCAGGCTAGAGACCCAGTACTTC
cdr3_aa: CASSVGRLETQYF

j_call: TRBJ2-7
d_call: -
clone_size: -
v_call: TRBV6-5
cdr3_nt: TGTGCCAGCAGTTACCAGCCCATGGGCTCCTACGAGCAGTACTTC
cdr3_aa: CASSYQPMGSYEQYF

j_call: TRBJ1-2
d_call: -
clone_size: -
v_call: TRBV12-5
cdr3_nt: TGTGCTAGTGCCCTTGCAGGGGCGGCCTACACCTTC
cdr3_aa: CASALAGAAYTF

j_call: TRBJ1-1
d_call: -
clone_size: -
v_call: TRBV28
cdr3_nt: TGTGCCAGCAAAGGTTGGAGGAACACTGAAGCTTTCTTT
cdr3_aa: CASKGWRNTEAFF

j_call: TRBJ1-1
d_call: -
clone_size: many
v_call: TRBV12-3/TRBV12-4
cdr3_nt: TGTGCCAGCAGTTTGTCGAGATACACTGAAGCTTTCTTT
cdr3_aa: CASSLSRYTEAFF

j_call: TRBJ1-5
d_call: -
clone_size: few
v_call: TRBV14
cdr3_nt: TGTGCCAGCAGTCCGAGAGGGAGATACAATCAGCCCCAGCATTTT
cdr3_aa: CASSPRGRYNQPQHF

j_call: TRBJ2-1
d_call: -
clone_size: many
v_call: TRBV7-8
cdr3_nt: TGTGCCAGCAGCCGTGTGGGGTCGTCCTACAATGAGCAGTTCTTC
cdr3_aa: CASSRVGSSYNEQFF

j_call: TRBJ2-5
d_call: -
clone_size: -
v_call: TRBV12-3/TRBV12-4
cdr3_nt: TGTGCCAGCAGGTCGGGAGTAGAACTAGAGACCCAGTACTTC
cdr3_aa: CASRSGVELETQYF

j_call: TRBJ1-1
d_call: -
clone_size: many
v_call: TRBV7-6
cdr3_nt: TGTGCCAGCAGCGCCTTCCCTCCGGGGGGCCAGCTGTACACTGAAGCTTTCTTT
cdr3_aa: CASSAFPPGGQLYTEAFF

j_call: TRBJ1-1
d_call: -
clone_size: many
v_call: TRBV7-6
cdr3_nt: TGTGCCAGCAGCTTAGGACAGAGGAACACTGAAGCTTTCTTT
cdr3_aa: CASSLGQRNTEAFF

j_call: TRBJ2-3
d_call: -
clone_size: -
v_call: TRBV7-9
cdr3_nt: TGTGCCAGCAGGTCGAAACTCACAGATACGCAGTATTTT
cdr3_aa: CASRSKLTDTQYF